The 5 T cell receptor beta chains given below trace back to one sample, sequenced in a study of human T cells and chemical hapten exposure. As to time point: patch test 2, 6 weeks after DPC sensitization. The treatment: therapeutic diphenylcyclopropenone sensitization with weekly scalp DPC. One entry per CDR3 protein results from TCRdb running MiXCR on the RACE reads. The sample shows approximately 350,000 distinct CDR3 sequences, around 6% of them seen only once. This specimen consisted of whole blood, obtained in connection with sensitization to the hapten diphenylcyclopropenone (DPC). Receptors were obtained from a woman aged 18-29 years with alopecia areata. Some clones in this sample may be carry-over from other donors' samples.

This clonotype was picked up a small number of times. The chain is built from TRBV6-5 and TRBJ2-6; D remains unclear. From germline, CDR1 is MNHEY and CDR2 SVGAGI. This CDR3 spans 15 amino acids. With 4 bases removed from V and 1 base from J, the gap between germline ends came to 8 bases. This chain's CDR3 is CASSSRYSGANVLTF. CDR3 DNA: TGTGCCAGCAGTTCCCGGTATTCTGGGGCCAACGTCCTGACTTTC.

In its sample, this clonotype was seen many times. V usage is TRBV13 and J usage is TRBJ1-3; possibly TRBD1 for D (5 bases). The V gene's germline CDR1 is PRHDT and CDR2 FYEKMQ (reference sequence). V was trimmed by 5 bases and J by 4 bases, leaving 18 bases between them. The CDR3 loop spans 16 amino acids. The CDR3 region has the DNA TGTGCCAGCAGCGGGGGGGTACCCCACGTAGGAAACACCATATATTTT. This gives the protein CASSGGVPHVGNTIYF.

Only a few counts were recorded for this clonotype. This chain connects TRBV6-5 to TRBJ2-2, with a weak D call TRBD1 (6 bases). The germline CDR1 and CDR2 sequences are MNHEY and SVGAGI. CDR3 length: 16 residues. Between the trimmed V and J ends, which lost 0 bases and 6 bases, there was a span of 14 bases. CDR3 nucleotide sequence: TGTGCCAGCAGTTACTCGAAGGCGACAGGCCCCGGGGAGCTGTTTTTT. It encodes CASSYSKATGPGELFF.

This clonotype was counted many times. V gene TRBV6-5 combines with J gene TRBJ1-2; TRBD1 aligns across 7 bases. The J segment lost 8 bases and the V segment lost 5 bases, leaving 14 bases of the junction unmatched. This CDR3 has 15 amino acids. CDR1 and CDR2 from the germline V gene are MNHEY and SVGAGI. The CDR3: CASSAEYRGAGGYTF. CDR3 bases: TGTGCCAGCAGTGCCGAATACAGGGGCGCGGGGGGCTACACCTTC.

This clonotype appeared many times. The chain has TRBV5-1 and TRBJ1-1; D remains ambiguous. Germline assignment: CDR1 SGHRS and CDR2 YFSETQ. V was cut by 0 bases and J by 3 bases, with 15 bases left in between. This CDR3 is built from 16 residues. The CDR3: CASSLGPARRDTEAFF. CDR3 bases: TGCGCCAGCAGCTTGGGTCCCGCCAGGAGGGACACTGAAGCTTTCTTT.